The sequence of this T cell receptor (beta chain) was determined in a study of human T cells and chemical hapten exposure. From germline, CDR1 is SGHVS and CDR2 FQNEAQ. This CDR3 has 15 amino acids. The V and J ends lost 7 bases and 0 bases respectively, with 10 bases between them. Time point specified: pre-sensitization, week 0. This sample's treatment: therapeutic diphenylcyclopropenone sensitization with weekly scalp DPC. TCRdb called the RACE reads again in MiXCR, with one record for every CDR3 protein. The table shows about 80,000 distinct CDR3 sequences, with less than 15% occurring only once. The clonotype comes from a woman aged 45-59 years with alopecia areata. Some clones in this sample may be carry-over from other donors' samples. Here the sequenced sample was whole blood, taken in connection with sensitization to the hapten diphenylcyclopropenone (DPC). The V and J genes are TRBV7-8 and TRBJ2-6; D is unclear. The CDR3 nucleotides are TGTGCCAGCACCAAAGGGTTCTCTGGGGCCAACGTCCTGACTTTC. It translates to CASTKGFSGANVLTF.